This T cell receptor (delta chain) was sequenced during a study of human gamma delta and Vdelta1 T cells. Study-level findings and limits: Acute myeloid leukemia was reportedly broadly targeted by polyclonal Delta One T cells.

TCRdb re-called the PCR reads through CATT. The sample shows about 13,000 delta-chain clones, less than 60% of them seen only once. After removal of 1 base from V and 0 bases from J, the junction contained 32 bases not matched to a gene. In germline, CDR1 is TSWWSYY, CDR2 QGS. There are 26 residues in the CDR3. For this clone: What it binds is unknown.

Sequencing was done on a sample of Vdelta1 gamma-delta T cells from blood grown in culture (DOT cells). The V call is TRDV1, the J call TRDJ1; TRDD3 aligns across 10 bases. This receptor was identified in a human donor in good health. CDR3 DNA sequence: TGTGCTCTTGGGGAACGATCGGGAACACCGGAACCAGGGGGATACGTCCTTCCATGGTACACCGATAAACTCATCTTT. It is translated as CALGERSGTPEPGGYVLPWYTDKLIF.